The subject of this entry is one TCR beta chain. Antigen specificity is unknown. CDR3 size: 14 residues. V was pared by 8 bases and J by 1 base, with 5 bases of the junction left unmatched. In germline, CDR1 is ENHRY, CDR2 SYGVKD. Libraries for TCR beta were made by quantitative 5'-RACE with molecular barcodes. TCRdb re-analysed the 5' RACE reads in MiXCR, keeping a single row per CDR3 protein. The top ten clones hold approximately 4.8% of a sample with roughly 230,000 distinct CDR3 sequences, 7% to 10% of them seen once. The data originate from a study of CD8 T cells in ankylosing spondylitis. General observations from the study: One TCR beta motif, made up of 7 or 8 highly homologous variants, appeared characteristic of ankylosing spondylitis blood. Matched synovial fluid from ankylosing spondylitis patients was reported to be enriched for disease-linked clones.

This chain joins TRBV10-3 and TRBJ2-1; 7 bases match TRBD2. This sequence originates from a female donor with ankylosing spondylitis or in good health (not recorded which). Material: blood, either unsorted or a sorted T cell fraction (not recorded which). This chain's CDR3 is CAIRGRESYNEQFF. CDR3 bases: TGTGCCATCCGAGGGCGGGAGTCCTACAATGAGCAGTTCTTC.